The table lists the clone carrying this TCR beta chain with many counts. Its target is unknown. These data belong to a study of T-cell reconstitution after alpha-beta-depleted transplantation in children. This CDR3 contains 12 residues. The ends were cut back, 5 bases at V and 6 bases at J, with 11 bases in the middle. Construction of the TCRbeta library involved unique molecular identifiers. TCRdb reprocessed the PCR reads via MiXCR and lists one record per CDR3 protein. The data show 450,000 to 600,000 distinct CDR3 sequences, about 11% seen once. Notes on the study in general: Several hundred rapidly expanded clones from non-depleted graft cells reportedly supplied alpha-beta T cells about two months post-transplant.

The starting material was PBMCs, obtained before TCRalphabeta/CD19-depleted stem cell transplant. This TCR was recovered from a child between 2 and 9 years old with inherited bone marrow failure, due to receive a stem cell transplant. V gene TRBV12-3 or TRBV12-4 combines with J gene TRBJ2-7; possible D gene TRBD2, 5 bases. The CDR3 bases are TGTGCCAGCAGTACCGGGGTGGGCGAGCAGTACTTC. Encoded protein: CASSTGVGEQYF.